The rows below give T cell receptor beta chains drawn from one sample of a study of blood T cell repertoires in COVID-19. The data were produced by immunoSEQ multiplex PCR, yet TCRdb's version contains in-frame clones alone and is incomplete. The sample carries some 290,000 clones, 90% recorded once. Sequences were obtained from peripheral blood. These receptors were taken from a woman aged 30 to 39 with COVID-19, enrolled during active disease. CDR3s include the opening cysteine and the closing phenylalanine or tryptophan. The order of the fields is CDR3 length, V gene, D gene, J gene, CDR3 protein. A D gene is named only where the DNA matches it firmly.

16	TRBV5-5	TRBD1	TRBJ1-1	CASTPRGTGVTTEAFF
15	TRBV3-1/TRBV3-2	-	TRBJ2-1	CASSQNVGTKGMAFF
19	TRBV4-1	TRBD1	TRBJ1-5	CASSQDRPGTDYSNQPQHF
14	TRBV10-1	TRBD1	TRBJ1-2	CASSEGTGGYGYTF
16	TRBV6-1	-	TRBJ2-3	CASSAPGTPSTDTQYF
15	TRBV4-1	TRBD1	TRBJ2-5	CASSYGRGPEETQYF
15	TRBV28	TRBD1	TRBJ2-7	CASSLTGASYYEQYF
14	TRBV14	TRBD2	TRBJ2-1	CASELAGGGSEQFF
16	TRBV5-5	-	TRBJ2-1	CASSLRGSSSYNEQFF
13	TRBV5-1	-	TRBJ1-2	CASSSRQDHGYTF
12	TRBV11-2	-	TRBJ1-1	CASREGNTEAFF
18	TRBV3-1/TRBV3-2	-	TRBJ2-7	CASSPYPAPIANTYEQYF
13	TRBV6-5	-	TRBJ1-1	CASSPPWGGSAFF
13	TRBV14	-	TRBJ1-1	CASSLRQNTEAFF
17	TRBV3-1/TRBV3-2	-	TRBJ2-2	CASSQVSQGLPTGELFF
14	TRBV11-2	-	TRBJ2-7	CASSSGAFPYEQYF
17	TRBV19	TRBD2	TRBJ2-4	CASSWRTSGTEVYIQYF
17	TRBV5-1	TRBD1	TRBJ1-3	CASSPRGDSSSGNTIYF
12	TRBV2	-	TRBJ1-6	CASRALNSPLHF
16	TRBV19	TRBD2	TRBJ2-1	CASTDFSGSSFREQFF
14	TRBV9	-	TRBJ1-3	CASSVDTGGNTIYF
15	TRBV27	-	TRBJ1-6	CASTRGGDGASPLHF
15	TRBV6-5	TRBD2	TRBJ2-2	CASSRLAGWTGELFF
16	TRBV28	TRBD2	TRBJ2-1	CASSLRTSGRANEQFF
14	TRBV27	-	TRBJ1-2	CASSLQGAGGGYTF
13	TRBV27	-	TRBJ2-3	CASRRRETDTQYF
15	TRBV11-3	TRBD2	TRBJ2-5	CASSPGAGAVETQYF
17	TRBV11-2	-	TRBJ2-2	CASSLGVVGHLTGELFF
14	TRBV6-5	-	TRBJ2-7	CASRPGQSSYEQYF
18	TRBV21-1	-	TRBJ1-1	CASSKLIGQHRLNTEAFF
16	TRBV7-2	TRBD2	TRBJ2-3	CASSSGAGVPTDTQYF
14	TRBV7-9	TRBD1	TRBJ1-2	CASSNTGGGGGYTF
14	TRBV6-6	TRBD2	TRBJ2-5	CASSYEGLGETQYF
15	TRBV5-8	TRBD1	TRBJ2-2	CAGSEPGQDTGELFF
15	TRBV5-1	TRBD1	TRBJ2-1	CASSPGQGTYNEQFF
16	TRBV12-5	TRBD1	TRBJ1-1	CASGSGTGVGDTEAFF
13	TRBV19	-	TRBJ1-4	CASSGLANEKLFF
13	TRBV29-1	-	TRBJ1-1	CSVARDTNTEAFF
14	TRBV14	TRBD2	TRBJ2-5	CASSHPGGQETQYF
16	TRBV11-2	TRBD1	TRBJ1-4	CASSLGGTATNEKLFF
16	TRBV4-2	-	TRBJ2-1	CASSQGELSSYNEQFF
15	TRBV7-9	TRBD1	TRBJ2-3	CASSRQGASTDTQYF
15	TRBV5-6	-	TRBJ1-2	CASSPDRRTNYGYTF
15	TRBV9	-	TRBJ2-3	CASSVRDVGSDTQYF
13	TRBV29-1	TRBD2	TRBJ2-3	CSTAGGPSDTQYF
15	TRBV21-1	-	TRBJ1-1	CASQGGSGLNTEAFF
15	TRBV5-1	-	TRBJ1-4	CASSLEGQRNEKLFF
12	TRBV12-3/TRBV12-4	-	TRBJ2-5	CASSFGAETQYF
16	TRBV25-1	TRBD2	TRBJ2-2	CASTAAGGPNTGELFF
13	TRBV3-1/TRBV3-2	-	TRBJ2-1	CASSQDRGTEQFF
19	TRBV27	-	TRBJ2-2	CASSLSIGSSDLNTGELFF
15	TRBV7-2	TRBD2	TRBJ2-1	CASSFTSGSTNEQFF
13	TRBV6-2/TRBV6-3	-	TRBJ2-3	CASSLDGSDTQYF